The rows below give T cell receptor beta chains drawn from one sample of a study. TCRdb reprocessed the 5' RACE reads via MiXCR and lists one record per CDR3 protein. This table holds about 9,800 distinct CDR3 sequences, approximately 24% found once. Sequencing used Tregs sorted from blood. These receptors were collected from a female donor with breast cancer. The CDR3 runs from the conserved cysteine through the conserved F or W. A D gene is named only where the DNA matches it firmly. Not every row has a clone size; where given, it reads once, few, many or a size class.

clone size	V gene	D gene	J gene	CDR3 protein	CDR3 DNA
many	TRBV9	TRBD1	TRBJ1-1	CASSVQGGSGTEAFF	TGTGCCAGCAGCGTCCAGGGGGGATCGGGGACTGAAGCTTTCTTT
.	TRBV19	.	TRBJ2-7	CASSITDTGYEQYF	TGTGCCAGTAGTATAACGGACACAGGCTACGAGCAGTACTTC
medium-sized	TRBV7-9	.	TRBJ1-4	CASRRLGLPDEKLFF	TGTGCCAGCAGACGACTGGGACTGCCGGATGAAAAACTGTTTTTT
medium-sized	TRBV6-1	.	TRBJ2-3	CASTKPMTATSTDTQYF	TGTGCCAGCACCAAGCCAATGACGGCGACGAGCACAGATACGCAGTATTTT
many	TRBV6-5	.	TRBJ1-3	CASSYGPRGGNTIYF	TGTGCCAGCAGTTACGGGCCCCGGGGCGGAAACACCATATATTTT
medium-sized	TRBV11-2	.	TRBJ1-1	CASSLAGLLNTEAFF	TGTGCCAGCAGCTTGGCGGGCCTCTTGAACACTGAAGCTTTCTTT
many	TRBV5-6	.	TRBJ1-1	CASSFGQEGTEAFF	TGTGCCAGCAGCTTTGGGCAGGAGGGCACTGAAGCTTTCTTT
few	TRBV6-5	.	TRBJ2-1	CASSYSGGTEQFF	TGTGCCAGCAGTTACTCGGGAGGAACTGAGCAGTTCTTC
.	TRBV5-1	TRBD1	TRBJ1-2	CASSLGTGNSNYGYTF	TGCGCCAGCAGCTTGGGGACAGGGAATAGCAATTATGGCTACACCTTC
many	TRBV24-1	TRBD2	TRBJ2-1	CATSSLAGGSEQFF	TGTGCCACCAGTTCACTAGCGGGAGGGTCTGAGCAGTTCTTC
many	TRBV29-1	.	TRBJ2-5	CSAVQILETQYF	TGCAGCGCTGTTCAGATTCTAGAGACCCAGTACTTC
.	TRBV6-5	TRBD1	TRBJ1-1	CASSLGQGNTEAFF	TGTGCCAGCAGTTTGGGACAGGGGAACACTGAAGCTTTCTTT
medium-sized	TRBV5-1	.	TRBJ1-2	CASSRDPSAYGYTF	TGCGCCAGCAGCCGGGACCCCTCGGCCTATGGCTACACCTTC
once	TRBV12-3/TRBV12-4	.	TRBJ1-1	CASSLVQGDTEAFF	TGTGCCAGCAGTTTAGTACAGGGAGATACTGAAGCTTTCTTT
medium-sized	TRBV24-1	TRBD2	TRBJ2-1	CATSDPLAGGRNEQFF	TGTGCCACCAGTGACCCCCTAGCGGGAGGGAGGAATGAGCAGTTCTTC
medium-sized	TRBV5-1	TRBD1	TRBJ2-7	CASSPRGREGYEQYF	TGCGCCAGCAGCCCAAGGGGGCGCGAGGGCTACGAGCAGTACTTC
.	TRBV9	.	TRBJ1-5	CASRAAGNHQPQHF	TGTGCCAGCCGCGCAGCGGGCAATCACCAGCCCCAGCATTTT
.	TRBV20-1	TRBD1	TRBJ1-5	CSANRGTGGDQPQHF	TGCAGTGCAAATAGGGGGACAGGGGGTGATCAGCCCCAGCATTTT
many	TRBV4-1	.	TRBJ1-5	CASSQRTGQPQHF	TGCGCCAGCAGCCAAAGGACGGGTCAGCCCCAGCATTTT
medium-sized	TRBV20-1	TRBD2	TRBJ2-1	CSARDVASGIYNEQFF	TGCAGTGCTAGAGATGTGGCTAGCGGGATCTACAATGAGCAGTTCTTC
medium-sized	TRBV9	.	TRBJ1-1	CASSGVGYTEAFF	TGTGCCAGCAGCGGGGTTGGTTACACTGAAGCTTTCTTT
.	TRBV20-1	TRBD1	TRBJ1-3	CSAWGGQGGENTTYF	TGCAGTGCTTGGGGAGGACAGGGCGGGGAAAACACCACATATTTT
medium-sized	TRBV9	.	TRBJ2-7	CASSLHGENYEQYF	TGTGCCAGCAGCCTCCACGGGGAGAACTACGAGCAGTACTTC